This T cell receptor (beta chain) was documented in a study of CD8 T cells in ankylosing spondylitis. Study-level findings and limits: Disease-associated clones were reportedly significantly overrepresented in matched ankylosing spondylitis synovial fluid. Peripheral blood held disease-linked clones only at relatively low frequency, and these were CD8+. Characteristic, it appeared, of ankylosing spondylitis blood was a TCR beta motif of about eight highly homologous variants.

TCRdb called the 5' RACE reads again in MiXCR, with one record for every CDR3 protein. The table has around 540,000 distinct CDR3 sequences, roughly 12% seen once; the top ten hold approximately 7%. Worth noting for this clonotype: The antigen is unknown.

Germline CDR1 reads WSHSY; CDR2 reads SAAADI. The V gene end was trimmed by 6 bases and the J gene end by 9 bases; junction bases not matched to a gene: 11. The CDR3 is 14 residues long. Sequenced input: blood, either unsorted or a sorted T cell fraction (not recorded which). The gene calls are TRBV10-2 and TRBJ2-1, with TRBD2 matching over 7 bases. The source is a male donor with ankylosing spondylitis. The CDR3 region is CASSPRLASIEQFF. DNA for the CDR3: TGCGCCAGCAGCCCCAGACTAGCTTCTATTGAGCAGTTCTTC.